The 28 T cell receptor beta chains below were found in one sample sequenced in a study of response to subunit inactivated influenza vaccine (dated 2018 in TCRdb). The library relied on RT-PCR. The reads were generated on an Illumina HiSeq 2500. TCRdb reran the public reads through fastp at Q25 and MiXCR, keeping productive beta chains. Under each unique CDR3 protein, matching rows form one entry showing the most common genes and DNA. This sample is represented by over 150,000 distinct CDR3 sequences; about 11% of them were singletons. About a third of the sample is in the top ten clones. The material sequenced was CD8+ T cells sorted from PBMCs, taken 23 months after vaccination. These TCRs come from a man between 45 and 75 years old who received an inactivated influenza vaccine. Donor details come from another sample of the same person, matched by shared clones.

The rearrangement joins TRBV4-2 to TRBJ2-2; D call uncertain. Germline V lookup: CDR1 LGHNA, CDR2 YNFKEQ. V lost 3 bases, J lost 5 bases, and 7 bases lay in between. The CDR3 has 13 residues. The CDR3 loop reads CASSHLGTGELFF. The CDR3 DNA reads TGTGCCAGCAGCCATCTCGGGACCGGGGAGCTGTTTTTT.

This clonotype occurred a few times. This rearrangement joins TRBV28 to TRBJ2-1, with 7 bases fitting TRBD1. In germline, CDR1 is MDHEN, CDR2 SYDVKM. The trim removed 6 bases at V and 2 bases at J, leaving 10 bases unmatched. The CDR3 contains 16 residues. CDR3 nucleotide sequence: TGTGCCAGCAGGGAACCGACAGGGATAGCCTACAATGAGCAGTTCTTC. It translates to CASREPTGIAYNEQFF.

J is TRBJ2-1 and V is TRBV19; 15 bases agree with TRBD2. J gave up 3 bases and V 6 bases, and 9 bases lay outside the gene matches. The CDR3 has 18 amino acids. Germline V gene lookup returns CDR1 LNHDA and CDR2 SQIVND (reference sequence). The DNA of the CDR3 is TGTGCCAGTAGAGGACTAGCGGGAGGGCCCGTTAGCTACAATGAGCAGTTCTTC. The encoded protein is CASRGLAGGPVSYNEQFF.

This clonotype appeared many times. Written as DNA, the CDR3 is TGTGCCACCAGGGAACAGGGTTCCACCGGGGAGCTGTTTTTT. Encoded protein: CATREQGSTGELFF. The chain couples TRBV24-1 to TRBJ2-2, with D possibly matching TRBD1 (6 bases). The germline V and J ends were trimmed by 7 bases and 4 bases, with 12 bases remaining between them. CDR1 and CDR2 from the germline V gene are KGHDR and SFDVKD. The CDR3 length is 14 residues.

This clonotype appeared many times. The chain couples TRBV15 to TRBJ2-3, with D possibly TRBD1 on 6 matching bases. Trimming took 3 bases from V and 4 from J, leaving 20 bases between them. Per the germline V gene, CDR1 is LNHNV and CDR2 is YYDKDF (reference sequence). The CDR3 covers 17 residues. The CDR3 here is CATSSAGTPFGPDTQYF. CDR3 in DNA: TGTGCCACCAGCAGTGCTGGGACACCCTTTGGGCCAGATACGCAGTATTTT.

V gene TRBV25-1 combines with J gene TRBJ2-7; D gene unclear. With 2 bases removed from V and 4 bases from J, the gap between germline ends came to 9 bases. The CDR3 loop spans 13 amino acids. Germline CDR1 and CDR2: MGHDK and SYGVNS. CDR3 residues: CASSEVTVYEQYF. The CDR3, as DNA: TGTGCCAGCAGTGAAGTAACGGTGTACGAGCAGTACTTC.

The chain uses TRBV7-9 and TRBJ2-5, with 8 bases aligning to TRBD1. The junction had 8 bases not matched to a gene; V was cut back by 4 bases and J by 4 bases. The CDR3 consists of 15 residues. The germline V gene has CDR1 SEHNR and CDR2 FQNEAQ (reference sequence). The CDR3 DNA follows: TGTGCCAGCAGCTCCGCCGACAGGGGCCCAGAGACCCAGTACTTC. Amino acid sequence: CASSSADRGPETQYF. The full variable domain, rest sourced from reference TRBV7-9 and TRBJ2-5, is DTGVSQNPRHKITKRGQNVTFRCDPISEHNRLYWYRQTLGQGPEFLTYFQNEAQLEKSRLLSDRFSAERPKGSFSTLEIQRTEQGDSAMYLCASSSADRGPETQYFGPGTRLLVL.

This clonotype was seen more than once but under ten times. The genes are TRBV19 and TRBJ2-7; 8 bases line up with TRBD1. Looked up from germline, CDR1 is LNHDA and CDR2 is SQIVND (reference sequence). The V and J ends lost 6 bases and 5 bases, in that order; junction bases with no gene match: 9. This CDR3 region has 14 residues. The CDR3 DNA is TGTGCCAGTAGCTTCGACCCAGGGGGCAACGAGCAGTACTTC. This translates into CASSFDPGGNEQYF.

This clonotype was seen many times. The rearrangement joins TRBV7-8 to TRBJ2-1, with TRBD2 identical over 9 bases. Looked up from germline, CDR1 is SGHVS and CDR2 is FQNEAQ. The CDR3 length is 18 residues. V trimming: 5 bases; J trimming: 1 base; junction bases outside the gene matches: 12. Here the CDR3 DNA reads TGTGCCAGCAGCGTAGGTCTGCGGGAGGGCGATTCCTACAATGAGCAGTTCTTC. Its protein is CASSVGLREGDSYNEQFF. The whole variable domain, remainder taken from reference TRBV7-8 and TRBJ2-1, is GAGVSQSPRYKVAKRGQDVALRCDPISGHVSLFWYQQALGQGPEFLTYFQNEAQLDKSGLPSDRFFAERPEGSVSTLKIQRTQQEDSAVYLCASSVGLREGDSYNEQFFGPGTRLTVL.

The V gene is TRBV13, the J gene TRBJ2-1; 7 bases fit TRBD2. V lost 2 bases to trimming and J lost 6 bases; unmatched junction nucleotides: 7. From germline, CDR1 is PRHDT and CDR2 FYEKMQ (reference sequence). CDR3 size: 15 residues. The CDR3 coding sequence is TGTGCCAGCAGCTTAACGGCTAGCGGTATCAATGAGCAGTTCTTC. Its protein is CASSLTASGINEQFF.

This chain links TRBV7-9 with TRBJ2-1; D ambiguous. V shed 1 base and J shed 4 bases, with 8 bases lying between them. Looked up from germline, CDR1 is SEHNR and CDR2 is FQNEAQ (reference sequence). The CDR3 sequence is 14 residues long. In DNA, the CDR3 is TGTGCCAGCAGCTTAGAAGGGCTTTACAATGAGCAGTTCTTC. It codes for CASSLEGLYNEQFF.

This clonotype was found a few times. The chain combines TRBV11-2 with TRBJ2-3; possible D gene TRBD2, 6 bases. The germline V gene encodes CDR1 SGHAT and CDR2 FQNNGV. V lost 0 bases, J lost 0 bases, and 19 bases lay in between. This CDR3 is 19 amino acids long. Here the CDR3 reads CASSLEYSVRDSSTDTQYF. The CDR3 region has the DNA TGTGCCAGCAGCTTAGAGTATAGCGTACGGGACTCTAGCACAGATACGCAGTATTTT.

This clonotype was detected many times. The chain joins TRBV4-1 to TRBJ2-2, with 10 bases lining up with TRBD2. From germline, CDR1 is MGHRA and CDR2 YSYEKL. The ends lost 0 bases at V and 3 bases at J; junction bases unmatched: 10. The CDR3 has 19 amino acids. The CDR3 region is CASSQDLLAGAGYTGELFF. The CDR3 region has the DNA TGCGCCAGCAGCCAAGATTTGCTAGCGGGGGCCGGGTACACCGGGGAGCTGTTTTTT.

The sample holds a few counts of this clonotype. The chain uses TRBV5-1 and TRBJ1-6; no clear D gene. Germline-derived CDR1 and CDR2 are SGHRS and YFSETQ. The germline V and J ends were trimmed by 0 bases and 7 bases, with 11 bases remaining between them. The CDR3 extends over 15 amino acids. Written as DNA, the CDR3 is TGCGCCAGCAGCTTGGCCGGCGGATCGAATTCACCCCTCCACTTT. It encodes CASSLAGGSNSPLHF.

This clonotype was found many times. This chain uses TRBV10-2 with TRBJ2-3; 10 nucleotides align to TRBD2. CDR3 length: 15 amino acids. V lost 6 bases to trimming and J lost 7 bases; unmatched junction nucleotides: 10. The germline CDR1 and CDR2 sequences are WSHSY and SAAADI. The CDR3 here is CASSGGAGGFNTQYF. The DNA for the CDR3 is TGCGCCAGCAGCGGTGGAGCGGGGGGGTTCAATACGCAGTATTTT.

This clonotype has just a few counts. This sequence joins TRBV20-1 and TRBJ2-7; D call uncertain. The V gene's germline CDR1 is DFQATT and CDR2 SNEGSKA (reference sequence). The CDR3 is 14 amino acids. Trimming cost V 0 bases and J 5 bases, with 14 bases left between them. CDR3 in DNA: TGCAGTGCTAGAGAGGAGCCGGGTGTAGACGAGCAGTACTTC. Its protein product is CSAREEPGVDEQYF.

This clonotype was observed a few times. The chain carries TRBV19 and TRBJ2-1, with TRBD2 identical over 12 bases. The CDR3 length is 15 residues. With 3 bases clipped from V and 7 bases from J, the junction kept 4 bases outside the gene matches. CDR1 and CDR2 from the germline V gene are LNHDA and SQIVND (reference sequence). CDR3 loop: CASSMLTSGRNEQFF. The CDR3, as DNA: TGTGCCAGTAGTATGCTGACTAGCGGGAGAAATGAGCAGTTCTTC.

V is TRBV11-2 and J is TRBJ2-1; D is perhaps TRBD2 (5 bases). The CDR3 totals 16 residues. The germline V gene has CDR1 SGHAT and CDR2 FQNNGV. V was trimmed by 0 bases and J by 0 bases, leaving 9 bases between them. Written as DNA, the CDR3 is TGTGCCAGCAGCTTAGATTCCACTAGCTCCTACAATGAGCAGTTCTTC. It encodes CASSLDSTSSYNEQFF.

This clonotype was counted many times. V is TRBV12-3 or TRBV12-4 and J is TRBJ2-3, with 8 bases that match TRBD2. V trimming: 6 bases; J trimming: 2 bases; junction bases outside the gene matches: 16. The CDR3 spans 18 residues. The CDR3 here is CASSPLIERGSATDTQYF. CDR3 bases: TGTGCCAGCAGCCCGCTGATCGAGCGGGGGTCCGCCACAGATACGCAGTATTTT.

This clonotype was detected only a few times. The chain couples TRBV20-1 to TRBJ2-1; 8 nucleotides match TRBD2. The CDR3 covers 16 residues. In germline, CDR1 is DFQATT, CDR2 SNEGSKA (reference sequence). With V trimmed by 4 bases and J by 5 bases, 13 bases remained unmatched. CDR3 sequence: CSATQPSGPRNNEQFF. The CDR3 DNA is TGCAGTGCTACCCAGCCTAGCGGGCCCCGCAACAATGAGCAGTTCTTC.

The chain recombines TRBV6-1 with TRBJ2-3; weak D call: TRBD1 (6 bases). Germline V gives CDR1 MNHNS, CDR2 SASEGT. The CDR3 is 14 amino acids. The ends were cut back, 5 bases at V and 7 bases at J, with 16 bases in the middle. In DNA, the CDR3 is TGTGCCAGCAGTCCAGGGGCTTCTGTTTATACGCAGTATTTT. Amino acids: CASSPGASVYTQYF.

A few counts support this clonotype. The genes are TRBV28 and TRBJ1-3; D gene uncertain. The V end was cut by 7 bases, the J end by 4 bases, with 17 bases between. This CDR3 is built from 15 residues. Germline V gives CDR1 MDHEN, CDR2 SYDVKM. DNA of the CDR3: TGTGCCAGCACTTCTGCCGGGGTGGGAGGAAACACCATATATTTT. Protein sequence: CASTSAGVGGNTIYF.

This clonotype was counted a few times. V is TRBV29-1 and J is TRBJ2-5; unclear D gene. The CDR3 contains 14 residues. The V gene's germline CDR1 is SQVTM and CDR2 ANQGSEA. Trimming shortened V by 2 bases and J by 0 bases, and 10 bases separated the two germline ends. The CDR3 sequence: CSVESMGYQETQYF. In DNA, the CDR3 is TGCAGCGTTGAATCGATGGGGTACCAAGAGACCCAGTACTTC.

The rearrangement uses TRBV2 and TRBJ1-3; tentative D call: TRBD1 (6 bases). The CDR3 consists of 15 residues. V was trimmed by 6 bases and J by 0 bases, leaving 12 bases between them. CDR1 and CDR2 (germline): SNHLY, FYNNEI. The CDR3 DNA reads TGTGCCAGCAGCGAGACCAGGGGCTCTGGAAACACCATATATTTT. Translated, it gives CASSETRGSGNTIYF.

The V call is TRBV29-1, the J call TRBJ1-1; 7 positions agree with TRBD1. The trim removed 7 bases at V and 5 bases at J, leaving 7 bases unmatched. Germline V gene sequence: CDR1 SQVTM, CDR2 ANQGSEA. This CDR3 is built from 12 residues. The CDR3 region has the DNA TGCAGCGCGGAGGGGGCTTTGACTGAAGCTTTCTTT. Protein: CSAEGALTEAFF.

This clonotype occurred a few times. The chain recombines TRBV6-6 with TRBJ2-7; D gene uncertain. The germline CDR1 and CDR2 sequences are MNHNY and SVGAGI (reference sequence). The CDR3 length is 12 residues. V shed 4 bases and J shed 6 bases, with 10 bases lying between them. As DNA, the CDR3 is TGTGCCAGCAGTTTCAGGCCTCCCGAGCAGTACTTC. This encodes CASSFRPPEQYF.

V gene TRBV7-6 combines with J gene TRBJ1-1, with TRBD1 matching over 9 bases. The CDR3 totals 15 residues. The ends lost 5 bases at V and 5 bases at J; junction bases unmatched: 9. Germline assignment: CDR1 SGHVS and CDR2 FNYEAQ. The CDR3 protein is CASSPSPGQGTEAFF. In nucleotides, the CDR3 is TGTGCCAGCAGCCCAAGTCCGGGACAGGGAACTGAAGCTTTCTTT.

This clonotype has ten or more counts. This chain links TRBV5-6 with TRBJ2-1; no clear D. The CDR3 spans 12 residues. In germline, CDR1 is SGHDT, CDR2 YYEEEE. Trimming removed 0 bases from V and 12 bases from J, with 10 bases in between. The CDR3 here is CASSLEPSGQFF. DNA of the CDR3: TGTGCCAGCAGCTTGGAACCCTCGGGGCAGTTCTTC.